This T cell receptor (beta chain) is drawn from a study of OX40 agonist ivuxolimab in advanced cancers. On the study more broadly: Partial responses were recorded for three patients, including one with hepatocellular carcinoma and two with cutaneous melanoma.

Study outcomes and limitations: On average, CD8+ T cells had more expanded clones than CD4+.

Only in-frame clones appear in the TCRdb table, and some are missing; sequencing was by immunoSEQ multiplex PCR. The profile covers 70,000 to 85,000 clones, with about four fifths appearing a single time and more than 2% taken by the ten largest. On cycle 4 day 1 and cycle 7 day 1, as well as at baseline, blood was sampled. As for this clone: What it recognizes is unknown.

Sample: CD4+ or CD8+ T cells sorted from blood, taken in a trial of the OX40 agonist ivuxolimab. This TCR was sampled from an adult with an advanced solid tumor such as melanoma, head and neck, liver or kidney cancer.

CDR3 nucleotides: TGCGCCAGCAGCTTGCAGGGACAGGGTTATACCGGGGAGCTGTTTTTT. It specifies CASSLQGQGYTGELFF. The chain is built from TRBV5-1 and TRBJ2-2, with 9 bases lining up with TRBD1. There are 16 residues in the CDR3. Per the germline V gene, CDR1 is SGHRS and CDR2 is YFSETQ. The junction had 6 bases not matched to a gene; V was cut back by 1 base and J by 5 bases.